The following is a TCR beta chain sequence with its context. This clonotype was counted at least ten times. This receptor's antigen is unknown. Base qualities are not at hand, and no much larger clone is one base apart. The data stem from a study of patients and donors after allogeneic stem cell transplantation (TCRdb year 2020). The library was produced with RT-PCR. Sequencing instrument: NextSeq 550. TCRdb trimmed the raw reads at Q25, called clones with MiXCR and kept productive beta chains. Merged by CDR3 protein, the rows form single entries marked with the most common genes and DNA. The sample table contains around 10,000 distinct CDR3 sequences; only one count was recorded for about 20% of them. The ten biggest clones cover approximately 56% of the sample. The sequence was obtained from a human donor who was either an allogeneic HSCT recipient or a stem cell or donor lymphocyte infusion donor (not recorded which). It is not recorded whose cells these are; they may come from a transplant donor. The sample comprised blood, either unsorted or a sorted T cell fraction (not recorded which).

The nucleotide sequence reads as follows: TGTGCCAGCTTCGGAGGGGGGAGTAACACTGAAGCTTTCTTT. It translates to CASFGGGSNTEAFF. The rearrangement combines TRBV18 with TRBJ1-1, and the D gene may be TRBD1, 6 bases matching. A distance of 14 bases separates the germline ends of V and J, which lose 7 bases and 2 bases respectively. The CDR3 numbers 14 residues from cysteine through phenylalanine. Only CDR3 DNA remains: 42 bases, in frame from the first base. The germline V gene specifies KGHSH as CDR1 and LQKENI as CDR2.